This entry lists 32 T cell receptor beta chains sequenced from one sample in a study of blood T cell repertoires in COVID-19. The method was immunoSEQ multiplex PCR; TCRdb's version includes in-frame clones alone and lacks a portion of them. The data hold 290,000 or so clones, with around 89% observed a single time. The specimen sequenced was PBMCs or T cells enriched from blood (not recorded which). Receptor source: a woman aged 18-30 years with acute COVID-19.

This chain connects TRBV4-1 to TRBJ2-3; 10 bases align to TRBD2. CDR3 length: 15 amino acids. With 0 bases clipped from V and 6 bases from J, the junction kept 3 bases outside the gene matches. Germline CDR1 is MGHRA and CDR2 is YSYEKL. Here the CDR3 DNA reads TGCGCCAGCAGCCAAGAGGGACTAGCGAGGGATACGCAGTATTTT. This gives the protein CASSQEGLARDTQYF.

V is TRBV4-1 and J is TRBJ1-5; TRBD1 matches 9 bases. Losses at the gene ends were 0 bases for V and 7 bases for J; bases not matched to a gene: 7. The germline CDR1 and CDR2 sequences are MGHRA and YSYEKL. The CDR3 loop spans 16 amino acids. The CDR3: CASSQEEQGARQPQHF. In DNA, the CDR3 is TGCGCCAGCAGCCAAGAGGAACAGGGGGCTAGACAGCCCCAGCATTTT.

The chain is built from TRBV28 and TRBJ1-5, with TRBD1 matching over 7 bases. Germline loops: CDR1 MDHEN, CDR2 SYDVKM. The CDR3 is 13 amino acids. J gave up 6 bases and V 6 bases, and 5 bases lay outside the gene matches. The CDR3 loop reads CASREGAAQPQHF. The CDR3 nucleotides read TGTGCCAGCAGGGAGGGGGCGGCTCAGCCCCAGCATTTT.

This chain joins TRBV5-8 and TRBJ2-7; 10 nucleotides match TRBD1. The CDR3 totals 15 residues. V lost 1 base, J lost 2 bases, and 3 bases stayed unmatched. The germline gives CDR1 SGHTS, CDR2 YDEGEE. The CDR3, as DNA: TGTGCCAGCAGCTTGACGGGGACAGGGGCCTACGAGCAGTACTTC. It specifies CASSLTGTGAYEQYF.

The V gene is TRBV11-3, the J gene TRBJ1-2, with 9 bases aligning to TRBD1. Germline V gene sequence: CDR1 SGHNT, CDR2 YENEEA. This CDR3 is built from 15 residues. V lost 4 bases to trimming and J lost 1 base; unmatched junction nucleotides: 4. CDR3 bases: TGTGCCAGCAGCTCGACGACAGGGGGTAACTATGGCTACACCTTC. Translating gives CASSSTTGGNYGYTF.

This clone was recorded only once. The chain is built from TRBV25-1 and TRBJ1-5, with D hard to call. Germline CDR1 reads MGHDK; CDR2 reads SYGVNS. The V and J ends lost 2 bases and 5 bases respectively, with 7 bases between them. This CDR3 is 13 amino acids long. This CDR3 is CASSEGGDQPQHF. As DNA, the CDR3 is TGTGCCAGCAGTGAAGGCGGGGATCAGCCCCAGCATTTT.

This chain links TRBV6-5 with TRBJ2-1; 7 bases map to TRBD2. Germline values: CDR1 MNHEY, CDR2 SVGAGI. This CDR3 comprises 14 residues. The V gene end was trimmed by 2 bases and the J gene end by 4 bases; junction bases not matched to a gene: 2. The CDR3: CASSYMRGYNEQFF. CDR3 sequence (DNA): TGTGCCAGCAGTTACATGCGGGGGTACAATGAGCAGTTCTTC.

This clone appeared a single time. The chain recombines TRBV28 with TRBJ1-5; 11 nucleotides align to TRBD1. The CDR3 sequence is 14 residues long. V gave up 10 bases and J gave up 4 bases; unmatched junction bases: 6. CDR1 MDHEN and CDR2 SYDVKM come from the germline V gene. The CDR3 nucleotides read TGTGCCATCCCGGACAGGGGGCGAAATCAGCCCCAGCATTTT. As protein: CAIPDRGRNQPQHF.

The chain carries TRBV18 and TRBJ2-1; 12 bases match TRBD1. V dropped 3 bases and J dropped 9; count of bases not matched to a gene: 6. Germline V CDR1 and CDR2: KGHSH, LQKENI. The CDR3 is 15 amino acids. The CDR3 loop reads CASSPGQGAEGEQFF. CDR3 in DNA: TGTGCCAGCTCACCGGGACAGGGGGCGGAAGGTGAGCAGTTCTTC.

V gene TRBV20-1 combines with J gene TRBJ1-2; the D is unclear. V lost 2 bases and J 6 bases, leaving 4 bases between the germline ends. Per germline, CDR1 DFQATT and CDR2 SNEGSKA (reference sequence). The CDR3 covers 10 residues. As DNA, the CDR3 is TGCAGTGCTAGAATCAATGGCTACACCTTC. Translation: CSARINGYTF.

This rearrangement joins TRBV6-5 to TRBJ2-7; the match to TRBD1 covers 7 bases. V gave up 11 bases and J gave up 3 bases; unmatched junction bases: 16. The CDR3 runs to 15 residues. Germline V CDR1 and CDR2: MNHEY, SVGAGI. CDR3: CAGPPRDSACYEQYF. The CDR3 DNA follows: TGTGCCGGACCCCCCCGGGACAGCGCTTGCTACGAGCAGTACTTC.

The V call is TRBV30, the J call TRBJ2-7; the match to TRBD2 covers 12 bases. With V trimmed by 5 bases and J by 4 bases, 6 bases remained unmatched. In germline, CDR1 is GTSNPN, CDR2 SVGIG (reference sequence). The CDR3 runs 14 residues. The DNA of the CDR3 is TGTGCCTGGGGACTAGCGGGAATGTTTTACGAGCAGTACTTC. Translation: CAWGLAGMFYEQYF.

Turning to this clone: Additional DNA sequences in this sample encode the identical CDR3. This chain connects TRBV29-1 to TRBJ2-3; 13 bases are shared with TRBD2. The germline CDR1 and CDR2 sequences are SQVTM and ANQGSEA. CDR3 length equals 14 residues. The ends lost 4 bases at V and 5 bases at J; junction bases unmatched: 3. The CDR3 reads CSVGTSGSLDTQYF. CDR3 DNA sequence: TGCAGCGTTGGGACTAGCGGGAGTTTAGATACGCAGTATTTT.

This sequence joins TRBV18 and TRBJ2-1; 9 positions match TRBD2. The CDR3 consists of 14 residues. The trim removed 3 bases at V and 6 bases at J, leaving 3 bases unmatched. Germline CDR1 KGHSH, CDR2 LQKENI. The CDR3 DNA follows: TGTGCCAGCTCACCCCCGGGACTAGCCAATGAGCAGTTCTTC. Its protein is CASSPPGLANEQFF.

V and J are TRBV2 and TRBJ2-1; 8 positions match TRBD2. Losses at the gene ends were 6 bases for V and 9 bases for J; bases not matched to a gene: 16. Germline values: CDR1 SNHLY, CDR2 FYNNEI. The CDR3 consists of 16 residues. The DNA of the CDR3 is TGTGCCAGCAGCGCGATAGCGGGGCGTAGGGGTGGTGAGCAGTTCTTC. Protein sequence: CASSAIAGRRGGEQFF.

CDR3 DNA sequence: TGCAGCGTTGAAGGGTCAGGGCAGGAGCATGAGCAGTTCTTC. Its protein product is CSVEGSGQEHEQFF. The chain is built from TRBV29-1 and TRBJ2-1; D may be TRBD1 (5 bases). CDR3 size: 14 residues. The V and J ends lost 1 base and 8 bases respectively, with 15 bases between them. Germline values: CDR1 SQVTM, CDR2 ANQGSEA.

The J gene is TRBJ2-5, the V gene TRBV7-3; D uncertain. The CDR3 covers 15 residues. CDR1 and CDR2 from the germline V gene are SGHTA and FQGTGA. Trimming took off 3 bases at V and 1 base at J, with 12 bases between the two ends. CDR3 bases: TGTGCCAGCAGCTTGGTACCCAGCGTCCAAGAGACCCAGTACTTC. Amino acids: CASSLVPSVQETQYF. The full variable domain, completed using reference TRBV7-3 and TRBJ2-5, is GAGVSQTPSNKVTEKGKYVELRCDPISGHTALYWYRQSLGQGPEFLIYFQGTGAADDSGLPNDRFFAVRPEGSVSTLKIQRTERGDSAVYLCASSLVPSVQETQYFGPGTRLLVL.

CDR3 residues: CASSLGSGSNHEQYF. The CDR3, as DNA: TGTGCCAGCAGCTTGGGCAGCGGGAGTAACCACGAGCAGTACTTC. This rearrangement joins TRBV5-6 to TRBJ2-7; TRBD2 agrees at 8 bases. J gave up 5 bases and V 0 bases, and 7 bases lay outside the gene matches. The CDR3 extends over 15 amino acids. Germline V gene data show CDR1 as SGHDT and CDR2 as YYEEEE.

To note about this clone: This sample also contains other DNA sequences that code for the same CDR3. The gene calls are TRBV12-3 or TRBV12-4 and TRBJ2-7; maybe TRBD1 (5 bases). V gave up 3 bases and J gave up 3 bases, with 9 bases separating them. CDR3 length: 13 amino acids. For the CDR3, the DNA is TGTGCCAGCAGTTTGGGGCAGGGCTACGAGCAGTACTTC. Translated: CASSLGQGYEQYF.

V and J are TRBV18 and TRBJ2-3; a possible D gene is TRBD1 (5 bases). CDR3 length equals 13 residues. Trimming removed 2 bases from V and 2 bases from J, with 5 bases in between. In germline, CDR1 is KGHSH, CDR2 LQKENI. The CDR3 spells CASSPGHTDTQYF. DNA of the CDR3: TGTGCCAGCTCACCAGGACACACAGATACGCAGTATTTT.

The CDR3 reads CASSFTGSGNTIYF. In DNA, the CDR3 is TGTGCCAGCAGTTTCACAGGTTCTGGAAACACCATATATTTT. The chain links TRBV28 to TRBJ1-3; possibly TRBD1 for D (5 bases). Germline V gene sequence: CDR1 MDHEN, CDR2 SYDVKM. V was shortened by 3 bases and J by 1 base, with 7 bases between the two germline ends. The CDR3 has 14 amino acids.

This rearrangement joins TRBV7-3 to TRBJ1-1; D may be TRBD1 (6 bases). Looked up from germline, CDR1 is SGHTA and CDR2 is FQGTGA. V gave up 2 bases and J gave up 1 base, with 8 bases separating them. The CDR3 length is 14 residues. The CDR3 nucleotides are TGTGCCAGCAGCTTACAAGGGGGGAACACTGAAGCTTTCTTT. It is translated as CASSLQGGNTEAFF.

This chain uses TRBV28 with TRBJ1-2, with D perhaps matching TRBD1 (6 bases). The CDR3 loop spans 14 amino acids. V was cut by 6 bases and J by 2 bases, with 13 bases left in between. The germline gives CDR1 MDHEN, CDR2 SYDVKM. The CDR3 is CASSPMDRNYGYTF. The CDR3 nucleotides are TGTGCCAGCAGCCCAATGGACAGAAACTATGGCTACACCTTC.

Concerning this clone: A read error may produce the germline difference seen at one junction end. Here the CDR3 reads CVSSIRDREYEKLFF. CDR3 sequence (DNA): TGTGTCAGTAGTATCAGGGACAGGGAATACGAAAAACTGTTTTTT. The V gene is TRBV19, the J gene TRBJ1-4; 9 bases fit TRBD1. This CDR3 has 15 amino acids. Germline loops: CDR1 LNHDA, CDR2 SQIVND (reference sequence).

The chain employs TRBV6-5 and TRBJ1-2; D remains ambiguous. Germline V gene sequence: CDR1 MNHEY, CDR2 SVGAGI. Trimming pared 8 bases from V and 6 bases from J, leaving 19 bases between. CDR3 length: 14 residues. The CDR3 DNA reads TGTGCCAGCGCCTATTCCGTTTTCGGGGATGGCTACACCTTC. Translated: CASAYSVFGDGYTF.

CDR3 protein: CSACELAASTDTQYF. The CDR3, as DNA: TGCAGTGCTTGTGAACTAGCGGCTAGCACAGATACGCAGTATTTT. The V and J genes are TRBV20-1 and TRBJ2-3, with 8 bases aligning to TRBD2. This CDR3 is 15 amino acids long. With 5 bases clipped from V and 0 bases from J, the junction kept 7 bases outside the gene matches. CDR1 and CDR2 (germline): DFQATT, SNEGSKA (reference sequence).

The chain carries TRBV28 and TRBJ1-3; 8 bases map to TRBD1. Germline values: CDR1 MDHEN, CDR2 SYDVKM. J gave up 7 bases and V 7 bases, and 9 bases lay outside the gene matches. The CDR3 runs 14 residues. CDR3 protein: CASTTQGAVNTIYF. CDR3 coding DNA: TGTGCCAGCACTACCCAGGGGGCGGTGAACACCATATATTTT.

The gene calls are TRBV9 and TRBJ1-2; 12 bases fit TRBD1. The CDR3 is 20 residues long. Germline assignment: CDR1 SGDLS and CDR2 YYNGEE. V was pared by 3 bases and J by 1 base, with 16 bases of the junction left unmatched. The CDR3 protein is CASSGTLGQGAPRGNYGYTF. Here the CDR3 DNA reads TGTGCCAGCAGCGGAACCTTGGGACAGGGGGCCCCCCGGGGTAACTATGGCTACACCTTC.

V usage is TRBV2 and J usage is TRBJ1-1; D unresolved. Germline-derived CDR1 and CDR2 are SNHLY and FYNNEI. The CDR3 has 11 amino acids. V gave up 9 bases and J gave up 5 bases, with 10 bases separating them. The CDR3 sequence is CASPRRTEAFF. The CDR3 DNA reads TGTGCCAGTCCTAGACGGACTGAAGCTTTCTTT.

The V gene is TRBV28, the J gene TRBJ2-3; D possibly corresponds to TRBD2 (5 bases). The CDR3 extends over 15 amino acids. Germline values: CDR1 MDHEN, CDR2 SYDVKM. The ends were cut back, 6 bases at V and 7 bases at J, with 20 bases in the middle. The CDR3 protein is CASRGEGLGSNTQYF. Here the CDR3 DNA reads TGTGCCAGCAGAGGCGAGGGTCTGGGGTCAAATACGCAGTATTTT.

The chain recombines TRBV15 with TRBJ2-1; no clear D gene. CDR1 is LNHNV, CDR2 YYDKDF, per germline (reference sequence). CDR3 length: 12 amino acids. Trimming removed 9 bases from V and 6 bases from J, with 12 bases in between. The CDR3 is CATGVWANEQFF. Here the CDR3 DNA reads TGTGCCACGGGTGTTTGGGCCAATGAGCAGTTCTTC.

This clone was picked up a small number of times. The same CDR3 can be traced to other DNA sequences in this sample. V is TRBV24-1 and J is TRBJ2-3, with 13 bases lining up with TRBD2. V shed 1 base and J 4 bases; nucleotides not matched to a gene: 1. This CDR3 spans 16 amino acids. The V gene's germline CDR1 is KGHDR and CDR2 SFDVKD. The CDR3 DNA is TGTGCCACCAGTGATTTCACTAGCGGGAGGGCAGATACGCAGTATTTT. Its translation is CATSDFTSGRADTQYF.